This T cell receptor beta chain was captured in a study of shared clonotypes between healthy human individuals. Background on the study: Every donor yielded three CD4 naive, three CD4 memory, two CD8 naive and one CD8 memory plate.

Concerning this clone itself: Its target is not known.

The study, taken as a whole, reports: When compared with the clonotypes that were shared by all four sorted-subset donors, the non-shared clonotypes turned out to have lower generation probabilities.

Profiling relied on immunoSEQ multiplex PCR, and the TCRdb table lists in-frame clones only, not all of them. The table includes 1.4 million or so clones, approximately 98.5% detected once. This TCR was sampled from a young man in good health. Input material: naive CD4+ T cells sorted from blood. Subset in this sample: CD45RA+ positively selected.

The CDR3 protein is CASSERGQNYGYTF. DNA for the CDR3: TGCGCCAGCAGTGAACGAGGACAGAACTATGGCTACACCTTC. The rearrangement uses TRBV10-2 and TRBJ1-2; D possibly corresponds to TRBD1 (6 bases). This CDR3 is 14 amino acids long. With 3 bases removed from V and 2 bases from J, the gap between germline ends came to 10 bases. CDR1 and CDR2 (germline): WSHSY, SAAADI.